Below, one T cell receptor (beta chain) is given with its context. The CDR3 has 16 residues. With V trimmed by 8 bases and J by 5 bases, 10 bases remained unmatched. Germline V CDR1 and CDR2: MNHEY, SMNVEV (reference sequence). Per the authors' pipeline: It was from reference gene primer amplification that nucleated cell counts were estimated. Assay used: immunoSEQ multiplex PCR; TCRdb lists only in-frame clones, some missing. V, J and clone size are those of that table, while D and trimming were read from the DNA. The sample lists 250,000 or so clones, around 87% occurring once. The data were obtained in a study of blood T cell repertoires in COVID-19. Across the study: Nucleic acid was either cDNA or gDNA, and it came from T cells, B-cell-depleted T cells, or PBMCs.

The rearrangement joins TRBV27 to TRBJ1-6; TRBD1 agrees at 9 bases. Source material: PBMCs or T cells enriched from blood (not recorded which). This receptor was obtained from a woman in her forties or fifties who had recovered from COVID-19. The CDR3 bases are TGTGCCAGCCGTCCGGACAGGGGCTTGAATAATTCACCCCTCCACTTT. Protein product: CASRPDRGLNNSPLHF.